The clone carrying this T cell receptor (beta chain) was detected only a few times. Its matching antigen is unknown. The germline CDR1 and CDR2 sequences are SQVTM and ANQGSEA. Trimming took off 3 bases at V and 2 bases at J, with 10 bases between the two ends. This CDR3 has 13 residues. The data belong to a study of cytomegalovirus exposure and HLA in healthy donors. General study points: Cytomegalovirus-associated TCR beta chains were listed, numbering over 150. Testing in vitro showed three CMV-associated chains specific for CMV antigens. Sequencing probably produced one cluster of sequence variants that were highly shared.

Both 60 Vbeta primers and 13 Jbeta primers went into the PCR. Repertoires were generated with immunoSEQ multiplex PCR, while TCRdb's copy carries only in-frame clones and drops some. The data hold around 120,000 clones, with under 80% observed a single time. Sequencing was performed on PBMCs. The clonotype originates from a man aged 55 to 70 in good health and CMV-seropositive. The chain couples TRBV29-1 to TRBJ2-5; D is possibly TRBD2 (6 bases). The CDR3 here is CSVDSSAQETQYF. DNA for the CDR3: TGCAGCGTTGATTCTAGCGCTCAAGAGACCCAGTACTTC.